The 26 T cell receptor beta chains presented below share a single source sample, sequenced in a study of T cell responses to AZD1222 COVID-19 vaccine. Method: immunoSEQ multiplex PCR; TCRdb's copy keeps in-frame clones and lacks some. This table holds about 110,000 clones, around 90% found once. The sample in question was peripheral blood, obtained on day 0 of AZD1222 vaccination. Source of these receptors: an adult in good health.

V usage is TRBV7-9 and J usage is TRBJ2-7, with TRBD1 identical over 10 bases. The V segment lost 6 bases and the J segment 2 bases; nucleotides outside the gene matches: 7. The germline V gene encodes CDR1 SEHNR and CDR2 FQNEAQ (reference sequence). This CDR3 spans 15 amino acids. CDR3 in amino acids: CASSYPGTGAYEQYF. The CDR3 coding sequence is TGTGCCAGCAGTTACCCCGGGACAGGGGCCTACGAGCAGTACTTC.

CDR3 loop: CASSLGGTGGPHSYEQYF. Here the CDR3 DNA reads TGTGCCAGCAGCTTAGGAGGGACAGGGGGCCCTCACTCCTACGAGCAGTACTTC. This chain links TRBV7-2 with TRBJ2-7, with TRBD1 identical over 12 bases. Germline lookup yields CDR1 SGHTA and CDR2 FQGNSA. There are 18 residues in the CDR3. With V trimmed by 1 base and J by 0 bases, 7 bases remained unmatched.

The V and J genes are TRBV7-9 and TRBJ2-3; possible D gene TRBD2, 7 bases. The CDR3 sequence is 18 residues long. Per the germline V gene, CDR1 is SEHNR and CDR2 is FQNEAQ (reference sequence). Trimming stripped 1 base from V and 2 bases from J, with 19 bases between. The CDR3 DNA sequence: TGTGCCAGCAGCTTAGGGGCTTGGGCGGGGGCCATCACAGATACGCAGTATTTT. It translates to CASSLGAWAGAITDTQYF.

The chain couples TRBV4-3 to TRBJ2-1; D could derive from TRBD1 or TRBD2 (5 bases each). The CDR3 consists of 15 residues. CDR1 is LGHNA, CDR2 YSLEER, per germline. V was shortened by 0 bases and J by 4 bases, with 10 bases between the two germline ends. The CDR3 DNA reads TGCGCCAGCAGCCAAGAGTGGGACCTATACAATGAGCAGTTCTTC. Residues: CASSQEWDLYNEQFF.

The CDR3 DNA follows: TGTGCCAGCAGCGGCGGGACTTGGGATACGCAGTATTTT. Its protein is CASSGGTWDTQYF. The chain carries TRBV9 and TRBJ2-3, with D tentatively TRBD2 (6 bases). CDR1 is SGDLS, CDR2 YYNGEE, per germline. This CDR3 has 13 residues. Trimming pared 3 bases from V and 6 bases from J, leaving 11 bases between. The whole variable domain, filled in from reference TRBV9 and TRBJ2-3, reads DSGVTQTPKHLITATGQRVTLRCSPRSGDLSVYWYQQSLDQGLQFLIQYYNGEERAKGNILERFSAQQFPDLHSELNLSSLELGDSALYFCASSGGTWDTQYFGPGTRLTVL.

The J gene is TRBJ1-6, the V gene TRBV7-6; D possibly corresponds to TRBD1 (5 bases). CDR3 length equals 15 residues. Trimming took 0 bases from V and 10 from J, leaving 13 bases between them. In germline, CDR1 is SGHVS, CDR2 FNYEAQ. The DNA for the CDR3 is TGTGCCAGCAGCTTAGCCCAGGGTTTTGGGTCACCCCTCCACTTT. The encoded protein is CASSLAQGFGSPLHF.

The V and J genes are TRBV14 and TRBJ2-3; D might be TRBD1 or TRBD2, each matching 6 bases. The V end was cut by 0 bases, the J end by 0 bases, with 25 bases between. CDR1 is SGHDN, CDR2 FVKESK, per germline. The CDR3 is made up of 21 amino acids. The CDR3 DNA reads TGTGCCAGCAGCCAAGATGGGGGGCCCGGGACCGAAAGCTCTAGCACAGATACGCAGTATTTT. Translated, it gives CASSQDGGPGTESSSTDTQYF.

This sequence joins TRBV5-1 and TRBJ1-2, with a weak D call TRBD1 (5 bases). The CDR3 runs to 15 residues. Germline assignment: CDR1 SGHRS and CDR2 YFSETQ. V was shortened by 4 bases and J by 7 bases, with 20 bases between the two germline ends. The CDR3 nucleotides are TGCGCCAGCAGCCCGGTCGGGGGTATGGTAGTTGGCTACACCTTC. Protein: CASSPVGGMVVGYTF.

The CDR3 DNA follows: TGTGCCAGCAGCATCGGACTAGCGGGGGGGAGGAATGAGCAGTTCTTC. Translation: CASSIGLAGGRNEQFF. The rearrangement joins TRBV9 to TRBJ2-1; 15 nucleotides line up with TRBD2. The germline V gene encodes CDR1 SGDLS and CDR2 YYNGEE. The CDR3 contains 16 residues. The V segment lost 4 bases and the J segment 7 bases; nucleotides outside the gene matches: 6. The full variable domain, completed using reference TRBV9 and TRBJ2-1, is DSGVTQTPKHLITATGQRVTLRCSPRSGDLSVYWYQQSLDQGLQFLIQYYNGEERAKGNILERFSAQQFPDLHSELNLSSLELGDSALYFCASSIGLAGGRNEQFFGPGTRLTVL.

This clone was seen once. V usage is TRBV11-2 and J usage is TRBJ2-2; D is unclear. This CDR3 has 17 residues. Between the trimmed V and J ends, which lost 5 bases and 2 bases, there was a span of 18 bases. CDR1 is SGHAT, CDR2 FQNNGV, per germline. This CDR3 is CASSQWNVAVNTGELFF. The CDR3 DNA reads as TGTGCCAGCAGCCAGTGGAACGTGGCAGTAAACACCGGGGAGCTGTTTTTT.

The rearrangement joins TRBV6-5 to TRBJ1-1; D remains ambiguous. V lost 8 bases and J lost 1, with 8 bases in between. The CDR3 runs 12 residues. Germline loops: CDR1 MNHEY, CDR2 SVGAGI. DNA of the CDR3: TGTGCCAGCGGGAGAGGGAACACTGAAGCTTTCTTT. Protein: CASGRGNTEAFF.

The gene calls are TRBV6-5 and TRBJ2-2; D not certain. CDR3 length: 15 residues. The germline V gene encodes CDR1 MNHEY and CDR2 SVGAGI. V lost 4 bases, J lost 5 bases, and 14 bases lay in between. In DNA form, the CDR3 reads TGTGCCAGCAGTTCTCAATTCCGATTTACCGGGGAGCTGTTTTTT. It yields the protein CASSSQFRFTGELFF.

The CDR3 DNA follows: TGTGCCAGCAGTTACTCACCACTAGCGGGGGCCACAGATACGCAGTATTTT. Translated: CASSYSPLAGATDTQYF. The V call is TRBV6-2 or TRBV6-3, the J call TRBJ2-3, with 11 bases aligning to TRBD2. The CDR3 consists of 17 residues. Unmatched junction bases numbered 4, after V lost 0 bases and J lost 2 bases. CDR1 is MNHEY and CDR2 is SVGEGT in the germline V gene.

The chain carries TRBV19 and TRBJ2-4; weak D call: TRBD2 (6 bases). Germline loops: CDR1 LNHDA, CDR2 SQIVND (reference sequence). Trimming took off 3 bases at V and 0 bases at J, with 21 bases between the two ends. The CDR3 runs 19 residues. CDR3 loop: CASSMITRPGGLAKNIQYF. CDR3 nucleotide sequence: TGTGCCAGTAGTATGATTACGAGACCCGGGGGACTAGCCAAAAACATTCAGTACTTC. Complete variable domain (other parts from reference TRBV19 and TRBJ2-4): DGGITQSPKYLFRKEGQNVTLSCEQNLNHDAMYWYRQDPGQGLRLIYYSQIVNDFQKGDIAEGYSVSREKKESFPLTVTSAQKNPTAFYLCASSMITRPGGLAKNIQYFGAGTRLSVL.

The table lists this clone with a count of one. The DNA of the CDR3 is TGTGCCGGCTCGATTTTTGGCCTCGGATCAGGGGGCTATGGCTACACCTTC. It is translated as CAGSIFGLGSGGYGYTF. The rearrangement joins TRBV5-4 to TRBJ1-2; 7 positions match TRBD1. V was clipped by 10 bases and J by 4 bases; unmatched bases: 22. Germline CDR1 SGHNT, CDR2 YYREEE (reference sequence). This CDR3 region has 17 residues.

J is TRBJ1-6 and V is TRBV7-2, with D possibly TRBD1 on 6 matching bases. The CDR3 has 18 amino acids. V lost 3 bases and J 0 bases, leaving 15 bases between the germline ends. The V gene's germline CDR1 is SGHTA and CDR2 FQGNSA. CDR3 sequence: CASSLRGGRNSYNSPLHF. The CDR3, as DNA: TGTGCCAGCAGCTTGAGGGGGGGCCGGAACTCCTATAATTCACCCCTCCACTTT.

V and J are TRBV11-1 and TRBJ1-2; possibly TRBD1 for D (6 bases). Germline V gives CDR1 SGHAT, CDR2 FQDESV (reference sequence). Trimming removed 5 bases from V and 3 bases from J, with 13 bases in between. The length of the CDR3 is 14 residues. CDR3 bases: TGTGCCAGCAGCCGAACGGGGGGCGACTATGGCTACACCTTC. It is translated as CASSRTGGDYGYTF.

This rearrangement joins TRBV27 to TRBJ1-3; D uncertain. The germline V gene has CDR1 MNHEY and CDR2 SMNVEV (reference sequence). Deletions cut 0 bases from V and 4 bases from J, with 10 bases between. CDR3 length equals 15 residues. The CDR3 reads CASSLSGPHGNTIYF. CDR3 nucleotides: TGTGCCAGCAGTTTATCAGGGCCCCACGGAAACACCATATATTTT.

The table lists this clone with a count of one. This chain joins TRBV5-1 and TRBJ2-7; D may be TRBD1 (5 bases). V was pared by 1 base and J by 3 bases, with 8 bases between. CDR3 size: 13 residues. The germline V gene encodes CDR1 SGHRS and CDR2 YFSETQ. The CDR3 region is CASSLQGDYEQYF. DNA for the CDR3: TGCGCCAGCAGCTTGCAAGGGGACTACGAGCAGTACTTC. The full variable domain, with the rest looked up from reference TRBV5-1 and TRBJ2-7, is KAGVTQTPRYLIKTRGQQVTLSCSPISGHRSVSWYQQTPGQGLQFLFEYFSETQRNKGNFPGRFSGRQFSNSRSEMNVSTLELGDSALYLCASSLQGDYEQYFGPGTRLTVT.

CDR3 nucleotide sequence: TGTGCCAGCAGCGGGTCGGGACAGGGGAACACTGAAGCTTTCTTT. Amino acids: CASSGSGQGNTEAFF. The chain has TRBV9 and TRBJ1-1; 9 bases map to TRBD1. Germline V gene data show CDR1 as SGDLS and CDR2 as YYNGEE. CDR3 length equals 15 residues. Unmatched junction bases numbered 4, after V lost 3 bases and J lost 1 base.

The V call is TRBV7-2, the J call TRBJ2-1; TRBD2 is a possible D gene (5 bases). The CDR3 runs 15 residues. Trimming took off 1 base at V and 5 bases at J, with 12 bases between the two ends. CDR1 is SGHTA, CDR2 FQGNSA, per germline. The CDR3 sequence: CASSLERTSNNEQFF. The CDR3 coding sequence is TGTGCCAGCAGCTTAGAGCGGACGTCTAACAATGAGCAGTTCTTC. The complete variable domain, with remaining parts taken from reference TRBV7-2 and TRBJ2-1, reads GAGVSQSPSNKVTEKGKDVELRCDPISGHTALYWYRQSLGQGLEFLIYFQGNSAPDKSGLPSDRFSAERTGGSVSTLTIQRTQQEDSAVYLCASSLERTSNNEQFFGPGTRLTVL.

The chain links TRBV29-1 to TRBJ1-1; D gene uncertain. Trimming removed 2 bases from V and 6 bases from J, with 7 bases in between. The CDR3 runs 11 residues. Germline V gives CDR1 SQVTM, CDR2 ANQGSEA. This chain's CDR3 is CSVERRAEAFF. As DNA, the CDR3 is TGCAGCGTTGAAAGGCGGGCTGAAGCTTTCTTT.

V usage is TRBV9 and J usage is TRBJ1-2; 12 positions agree with TRBD1. The CDR3 sequence is 18 residues long. From germline, CDR1 is SGDLS and CDR2 YYNGEE. V lost 3 bases to trimming and J lost 4 bases; unmatched junction nucleotides: 13. The CDR3 region is CASSGPRDRGRLGYGYTF. The CDR3 nucleotides read TGTGCCAGCAGCGGACCACGGGACAGGGGGCGGTTAGGCTATGGCTACACCTTC.

This chain uses TRBV15 with TRBJ1-4, with D uncertain. CDR1 is LNHNV and CDR2 is YYDKDF in the germline V gene (reference sequence). V gave up 0 bases and J gave up 4 bases, with 6 bases separating them. This CDR3 is 14 amino acids long. CDR3 bases: TGTGCCACCAGCAGAGAAGGGTATAATGAAAAACTGTTTTTT. It specifies CATSREGYNEKLFF.

This clone was observed a handful of times. J is TRBJ1-2 and V is TRBV4-3; D unclear. The CDR3 is 15 amino acids. Germline lookup yields CDR1 LGHNA and CDR2 YSLEER. The V and J ends lost 0 bases and 2 bases respectively, with 10 bases between them. CDR3 region: CASSQDAWANYGYTF. CDR3 DNA sequence: TGCGCCAGCAGCCAAGATGCTTGGGCGAACTATGGCTACACCTTC.

The chain recombines TRBV2 with TRBJ2-3, with 10 bases matching TRBD2. Per the germline V gene, CDR1 is SNHLY and CDR2 is FYNNEI. This CDR3 contains 15 residues. Unmatched junction bases numbered 6, after V lost 6 bases and J lost 3 bases. The CDR3 here is CASRLAGSRTDTQYF. The CDR3 nucleotides are TGTGCCAGCAGACTAGCGGGGTCTAGAACAGATACGCAGTATTTT. The whole variable domain, remainder taken from reference TRBV2 and TRBJ2-3, is EPEVTQTPSHQVTQMGQEVILRCVPISNHLYFYWYRQILGQKVEFLVSFYNNEISEKSEIFDDQFSVERPDGSNFTLKIRSTKLEDSAMYFCASRLAGSRTDTQYFGPGTRLTVL.